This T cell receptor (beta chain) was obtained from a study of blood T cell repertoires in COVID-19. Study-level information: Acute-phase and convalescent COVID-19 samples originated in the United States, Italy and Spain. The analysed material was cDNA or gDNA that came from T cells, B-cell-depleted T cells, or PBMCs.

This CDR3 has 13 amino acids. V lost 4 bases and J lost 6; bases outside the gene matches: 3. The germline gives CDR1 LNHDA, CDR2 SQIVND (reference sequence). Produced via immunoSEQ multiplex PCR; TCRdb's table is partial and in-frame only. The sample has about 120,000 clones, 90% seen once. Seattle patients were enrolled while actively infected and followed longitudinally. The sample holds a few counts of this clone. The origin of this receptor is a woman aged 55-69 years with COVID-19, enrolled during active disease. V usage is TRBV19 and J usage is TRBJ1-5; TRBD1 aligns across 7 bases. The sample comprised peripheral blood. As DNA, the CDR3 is TGTGCCAGTAGTAAAGGGGGCGGTCAGCCCCAGCATTTT. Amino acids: CASSKGGGQPQHF.